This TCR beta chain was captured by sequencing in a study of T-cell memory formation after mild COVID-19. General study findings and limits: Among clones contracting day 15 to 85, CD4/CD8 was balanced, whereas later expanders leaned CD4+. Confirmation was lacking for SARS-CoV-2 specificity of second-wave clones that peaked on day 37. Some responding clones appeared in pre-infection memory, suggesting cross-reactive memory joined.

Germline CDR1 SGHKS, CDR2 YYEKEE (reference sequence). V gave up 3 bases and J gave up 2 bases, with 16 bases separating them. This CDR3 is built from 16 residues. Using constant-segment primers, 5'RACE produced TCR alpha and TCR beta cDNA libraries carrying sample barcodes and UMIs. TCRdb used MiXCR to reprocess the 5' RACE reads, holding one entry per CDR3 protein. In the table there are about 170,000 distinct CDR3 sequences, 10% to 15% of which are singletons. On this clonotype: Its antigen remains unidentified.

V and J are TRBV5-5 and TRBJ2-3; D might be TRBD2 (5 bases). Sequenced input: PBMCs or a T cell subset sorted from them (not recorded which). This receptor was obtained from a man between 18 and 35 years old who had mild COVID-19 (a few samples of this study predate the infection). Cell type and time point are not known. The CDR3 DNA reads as TGTGCCAGCAGCTCCCAGTTGAGGGCCTACACAGATACGCAGTATTTT. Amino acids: CASSSQLRAYTDTQYF.